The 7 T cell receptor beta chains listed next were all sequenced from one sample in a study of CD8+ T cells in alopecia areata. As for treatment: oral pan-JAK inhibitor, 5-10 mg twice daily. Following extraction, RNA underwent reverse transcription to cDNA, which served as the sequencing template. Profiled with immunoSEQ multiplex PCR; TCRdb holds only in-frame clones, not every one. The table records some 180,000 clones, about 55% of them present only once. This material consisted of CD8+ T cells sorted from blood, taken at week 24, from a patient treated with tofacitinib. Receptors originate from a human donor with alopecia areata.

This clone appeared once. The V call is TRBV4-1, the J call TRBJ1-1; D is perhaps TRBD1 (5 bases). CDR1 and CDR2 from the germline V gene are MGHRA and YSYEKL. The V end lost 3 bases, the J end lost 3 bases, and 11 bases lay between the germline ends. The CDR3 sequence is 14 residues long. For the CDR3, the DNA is TGCGCCAGCAGCCAGTATCAGGGTGACACTGAAGCTTTCTTT. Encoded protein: CASSQYQGDTEAFF.

In DNA, the CDR3 is TGTGCCTGGAACCTAGACGGCAATGAGCAGTTCTTC. Its translation: CAWNLDGNEQFF. This rearrangement joins TRBV30 to TRBJ2-1; the D is unclear. Germline V gene lookup returns CDR1 GTSNPN and CDR2 SVGIG (reference sequence). The CDR3 has 12 residues. V was clipped by 4 bases and J by 6 bases, with 10 bases between them.

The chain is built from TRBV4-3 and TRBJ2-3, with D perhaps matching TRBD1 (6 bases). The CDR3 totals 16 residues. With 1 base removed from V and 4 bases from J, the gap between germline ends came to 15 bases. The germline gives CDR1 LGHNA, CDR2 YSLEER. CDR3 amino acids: CASSQADSNLADTQYF. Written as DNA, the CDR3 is TGCGCCAGCAGCCAAGCGGACAGCAATTTGGCAGATACGCAGTATTTT.

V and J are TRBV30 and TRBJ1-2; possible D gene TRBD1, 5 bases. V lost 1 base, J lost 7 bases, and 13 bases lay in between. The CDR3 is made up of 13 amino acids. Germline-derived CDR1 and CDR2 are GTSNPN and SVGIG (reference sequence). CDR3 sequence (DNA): TGTGCCTGGAGTGCAGGGCCCGGCAGTGGCTACACCTTC. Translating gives CAWSAGPGSGYTF. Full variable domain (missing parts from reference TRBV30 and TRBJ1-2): SQTIHQWPATLVQPVGSPLSLECTVEGTSNPNLYWYRQAAGRGLQLLFYSVGIGQISSEVPQNLSASRPQDRQFILSSKKLLLSDSGFYLCAWSAGPGSGYTFGSGTRLTVV.

The CDR3 spells CASSLRAGELFF. Here the CDR3 DNA reads TGTGCCAGCAGTCTGAGAGCCGGGGAGCTGTTTTTT. This chain uses TRBV27 with TRBJ2-2; no clear D. Trimming pared 5 bases from V and 6 bases from J, leaving 7 bases between. The CDR3 covers 12 residues. Germline V lookup: CDR1 MNHEY, CDR2 SMNVEV (reference sequence).

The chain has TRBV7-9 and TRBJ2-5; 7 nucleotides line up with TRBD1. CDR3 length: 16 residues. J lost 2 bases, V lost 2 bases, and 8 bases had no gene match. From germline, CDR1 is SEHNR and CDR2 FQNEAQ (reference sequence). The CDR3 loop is CASSLFGDREQETQYF. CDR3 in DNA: TGTGCCAGCAGCTTATTCGGGGACAGAGAACAAGAGACCCAGTACTTC.

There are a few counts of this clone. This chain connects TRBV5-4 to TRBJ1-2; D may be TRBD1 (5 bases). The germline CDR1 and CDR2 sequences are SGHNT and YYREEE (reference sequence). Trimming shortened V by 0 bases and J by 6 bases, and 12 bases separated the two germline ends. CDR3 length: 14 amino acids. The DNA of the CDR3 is TGTGCCAGCAGCTTGGGGCAGGGAAGAAATGGCTACACCTTC. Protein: CASSLGQGRNGYTF. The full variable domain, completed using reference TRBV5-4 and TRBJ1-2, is ETGVTQSPTHLIKTRGQQVTLRCSSQSGHNTVSWYQQALGQGPQFIFQYYREEENGRGNFPPRFSGLQFPNYSSELNVNALELDDSALYLCASSLGQGRNGYTFGSGTRLTVV.